This T cell receptor beta chain was documented in a study of Ad26.COV2.S vaccination and SARS-CoV-2 variants. Study overall: Intramuscularly, Ad26.COV2.S was given either once or twice, 56 days apart.

Documented treatment: about 20 received Ad26.COV2.S at low or high dose, single or two shots; about 5 received placebo; per-sample allocation not given. Specimen acquisition occurred on day 63 following the initial vaccine or placebo injection. In Boston, an adult donor aged 18-55 years took part. The CDR3 totals 19 residues. The germline CDR1 and CDR2 sequences are LGHDT and YNNKEL (reference sequence). The V gene end was trimmed by 3 bases and the J gene end by 0 bases; junction bases not matched to a gene: 12. This table comes from immunoSEQ multiplex PCR, and its TCRdb copy is limited to in-frame clones, with some not included. The sample carries about 440,000 clones, around 85% recorded once.

Sample: peripheral blood, taken in a trial of Ad26.COV2.S vaccine versus placebo. The chain has TRBV3-1 (or the pseudogene TRBV3-2) and TRBJ2-1; 9 nucleotides agree with TRBD1. This receptor was obtained from a person aged 18 to 65 who received the Ad26.COV2.S COVID-19 vaccine or a placebo. DNA of the CDR3: TGTGCCAGCAGCCAGAGGCCGGGACAGGGAACTCACTCCTACAATGAGCAGTTCTTC. Translating it yields CASSQRPGQGTHSYNEQFF.